The next 22 T cell receptor beta chains were all read from a single sample in a study of vaccination and CD4 T cells after COVID-19. The sample's treatment: roughly 10-day PBMC culture with coronavirus spike peptide pools or control peptides (ViraFEST assay). Sequencing of DNA taken from cultured CD4+ T cells relied on the Oncomine TCR Beta short-read assay. TCRdb recomputed calls from the PCR reads with MiXCR, one row per CDR3 protein. The sample lists roughly 20,000 distinct CDR3 sequences, roughly 40% seen once, with about 3.2% in the top ten. Their antigen targets remain unknown. This material consisted of CD4+ T cells from blood, cultured in vitro, taken after SARS-CoV-2 vaccination. The source of these receptors is a human donor who had recovered from COVID-19.

The CDR3 nucleotides read TGTGCCACGGGACTAGCGGGAGGAGGTACGCAGTATTTT. Its translation: CATGLAGGGTQYF. The chain has TRBV24-1 and TRBJ2-3, with TRBD2 matching 15 bases. The CDR3 is 13 residues long. V shed 10 bases and J 8 bases; nucleotides not matched to a gene: 3. Germline assignment: CDR1 KGHDR and CDR2 SFDVKD.

V usage is TRBV6-1 and J usage is TRBJ1-3, with TRBD1 matching 9 bases. The trim removed 6 bases at V and 0 bases at J, leaving 6 bases unmatched. CDR1 is MNHNS, CDR2 SASEGT, per germline. The CDR3 consists of 16 residues. In DNA form, the CDR3 reads TGTGCCAGCAGGACAGGGGGGTCGAGCTCTGGAAACACCATATATTTT. Translating gives CASRTGGSSSGNTIYF.

The chain uses TRBV27 and TRBJ2-4; 7 bases line up with TRBD2. The CDR3 length is 14 residues. The V gene end was trimmed by 3 bases and the J gene end by 3 bases; junction bases not matched to a gene: 2. From germline, CDR1 is MNHEY and CDR2 SMNVEV (reference sequence). CDR3 in amino acids: CASSLLADKNIQYF. The CDR3 DNA sequence: TGTGCCAGCAGTTTGCTAGCGGACAAAAACATTCAGTACTTC.

The CDR3 coding sequence is TGTGCCAGCAGTTTGAGGGGTATCACCGGGGAGCTGTTTTTT. As protein: CASSLRGITGELFF. J is TRBJ2-2 and V is TRBV12-3 or TRBV12-4; D may match TRBD1 or TRBD2 (5 bases each). The V end was cut by 3 bases, the J end by 4 bases, with 9 bases between. This CDR3 comprises 14 residues.

This clonotype was picked up one time. The rearrangement links TRBV7-8 to TRBJ2-7; tentatively, D is TRBD1 (5 bases). CDR1 and CDR2 (germline): SGHVS, FQNEAQ. The V gene lost 4 bases and the J gene lost 0 bases, with 22 bases spanning the gap. The CDR3 totals 18 residues. CDR3 sequence reads: CASSSVTRALLPSYEQYF. The CDR3 DNA is TGTGCCAGCAGCTCAGTTACCAGGGCTCTCCTTCCCTCCTACGAGCAGTACTTC.

This clonotype appeared a single time. J is TRBJ2-2 and V is TRBV6-1, with D possibly TRBD1 on 6 matching bases. Germline V gene sequence: CDR1 MNHNS, CDR2 SASEGT. With 6 bases removed from V and 8 bases from J, the gap between germline ends came to 16 bases. The CDR3 has 14 residues. CDR3 DNA sequence: TGTGCCAGCAGGACACAGGACAGCAAAGGGGAGCTGTTTTTT. Amino acids: CASRTQDSKGELFF.

The chain couples TRBV19 to TRBJ2-1; 8 bases match TRBD2. Germline V gene sequence: CDR1 LNHDA, CDR2 SQIVND (reference sequence). CDR3 length: 14 residues. The ends lost 4 bases at V and 9 bases at J; junction bases unmatched: 8. This CDR3 reads CASSNRLAFSEQFF. DNA of the CDR3: TGTGCCAGTAGTAATAGACTAGCGTTCTCTGAGCAGTTCTTC.

This clonotype has more than one count but fewer than ten. This chain uses TRBV7-2 with TRBJ1-2, with a possible D match to TRBD1 (5 bases). The CDR3 consists of 16 residues. Trimming left V 5 bases short and J 0 bases short, with 16 bases between. Germline V gene lookup returns CDR1 SGHTA and CDR2 FQGNSA. CDR3 region: CASSAGVSTTNYGYTF. CDR3 nucleotides: TGTGCCAGCAGCGCGGGGGTCTCTACGACTAACTATGGCTACACCTTC.

The chain combines TRBV7-9 with TRBJ1-1; D might be TRBD1 (6 bases). V was clipped by 5 bases and J by 3 bases, with 10 bases between them. The CDR3 has 13 amino acids. The V gene's germline CDR1 is SEHNR and CDR2 FQNEAQ (reference sequence). The CDR3 protein is CASSDSGDTEAFF. CDR3 DNA sequence: TGTGCCAGCAGCGATTCAGGGGACACTGAAGCTTTCTTT.

This chain uses TRBV7-8 with TRBJ2-5, with a possible D match to TRBD2 (5 bases). Trimming took 11 bases from V and 6 from J, leaving 19 bases between them. Germline assignment: CDR1 SGHVS and CDR2 FQNEAQ. The CDR3 contains 13 residues. Here the CDR3 DNA reads TGTGCCCCCGGGGAACCCCCTGGGAAGACCCAGTACTTC. Protein: CAPGEPPGKTQYF.

The sample holds one count of this clonotype. The V and J genes are TRBV6-1 and TRBJ1-1; weak D call: TRBD1 (5 bases). Germline CDR1 MNHNS, CDR2 SASEGT. Trimming removed 7 bases at V and 6 bases at J, with 12 bases between. There are 12 residues in the CDR3. The CDR3 reads CASIYRGAEAFF. The CDR3 bases are TGTGCCAGCATCTACCGGGGGGCTGAAGCTTTCTTT.

The V call is TRBV2, the J call TRBJ2-3; D may be TRBD1 (5 bases). There are 15 residues in the CDR3. The ends were cut back, 3 bases at V and 2 bases at J, with 12 bases in the middle. Germline V gives CDR1 SNHLY, CDR2 FYNNEI. The chain's CDR3 is CASSERQIYTDTQYF. In DNA, the CDR3 is TGTGCCAGCAGTGAGCGACAGATATACACAGATACGCAGTATTTT.

V gene TRBV15 combines with J gene TRBJ1-3, with D possibly TRBD1 on 6 matching bases. The V end was cut by 0 bases, the J end by 8 bases, with 17 bases between. The V gene's germline CDR1 is LNHNV and CDR2 YYDKDF (reference sequence). CDR3 length: 16 residues. The CDR3 nucleotides read TGTGCCACCAGCAGAGAGGGTCGGGGGGCCCTGGACACCATATATTTT. It translates to CATSREGRGALDTIYF.

This clonotype was observed a single time. The CDR3 protein is CASSPGQGGNIQYF. The DNA for the CDR3 is TGTGCCAGCTCACCGGGACAGGGGGGGAACATTCAGTACTTC. The chain combines TRBV18 with TRBJ2-4; the match to TRBD1 covers 11 bases. This CDR3 contains 14 residues. The germline V gene has CDR1 KGHSH and CDR2 LQKENI. Losses at the gene ends were 3 bases for V and 7 bases for J; bases not matched to a gene: 2.

The V and J genes are TRBV10-3 and TRBJ2-2; D is uncertain. Trimming cost V 9 bases and J 5 bases, with 10 bases left between them. CDR1 is ENHRY and CDR2 is SYGVKD in the germline V gene. There are 12 residues in the CDR3. The CDR3 DNA is TGTGCCATACAAACAGCAACCGGGGAGCTGTTTTTT. This encodes CAIQTATGELFF.

This sequence joins TRBV10-3 and TRBJ2-3; TRBD2 agrees at 14 bases. The CDR3 extends over 16 amino acids. J was trimmed by 6 bases and V by 4 bases; bases with no gene match: 6. CDR1 and CDR2 from the germline V gene are ENHRY and SYGVKD. The CDR3 is CAISGTSGGPRDTQYF. In DNA, the CDR3 is TGTGCCATCAGTGGGACTAGCGGGGGGCCAAGGGATACGCAGTATTTT.

This clonotype was counted a few times. The chain joins TRBV6-1 to TRBJ2-1, with TRBD2 matching 8 bases. Germline values: CDR1 MNHNS, CDR2 SASEGT. J was trimmed by 2 bases and V by 5 bases; bases with no gene match: 5. This CDR3 has 15 amino acids. The CDR3 sequence: CASSLYGGAYNEQFF. The CDR3 DNA reads TGTGCCAGCAGTCTCTACGGGGGGGCCTACAATGAGCAGTTCTTC.

This clonotype was counted between two and nine times. The V and J genes are TRBV7-2 and TRBJ2-5; no clear D. The germline gives CDR1 SGHTA, CDR2 FQGNSA. This CDR3 is 12 amino acids long. V dropped 1 base and J dropped 7 bases, with 7 bases sitting between them. The CDR3 reads CASSLEDRTQYF. CDR3 DNA sequence: TGTGCCAGCAGCTTAGAGGACCGGACCCAGTACTTC.

V and J are TRBV20-1 and TRBJ2-3, with TRBD2 as a possible D gene (6 bases). V lost 5 bases to trimming and J lost 8 bases, with 14 bases between them. This CDR3 is 12 amino acids long. Germline V gene data show CDR1 as DFQATT and CDR2 as SNEGSKA (reference sequence). CDR3 residues: CSARMIGGTQYF. Written as DNA, the CDR3 is TGCAGTGCTCGAATGATCGGGGGTACGCAGTATTTT.

This clonotype appeared a few times. The V call is TRBV20-1, the J call TRBJ2-1, with no clear D. The CDR3 contains 17 residues. V lost 0 bases and J 4 bases, leaving 19 bases between the germline ends. Germline V lookup: CDR1 DFQATT, CDR2 SNEGSKA (reference sequence). CDR3 in amino acids: CSARDARLGSLYNEQFF. CDR3 DNA: TGCAGTGCTAGAGATGCTCGACTCGGGTCCCTTTACAATGAGCAGTTCTTC.

The rearrangement uses TRBV27 and TRBJ1-1; 7 positions agree with TRBD1. Trimming removed 5 bases from V and 4 bases from J; junction bases left unmatched: 7. This CDR3 region has 14 residues. Germline-derived CDR1 and CDR2 are MNHEY and SMNVEV (reference sequence). The DNA for the CDR3 is TGTGCCAGCAGTCTCCGACAGGGAATCACTGAAGCTTTCTTT. This codes for CASSLRQGITEAFF.

On this clonotype: This likely comes from a read error, as the CDR3 has no conserved phenylalanine or tryptophan at its end. Because the CDR3's place on the DNA is in doubt, the DNA is left out and the CDR3 is given as listed by TCRdb. The V gene is TRBV21-1, the J gene TRBJ1-2; TRBD1, the table's D call, was not compared with the DNA. TRBV21-1 constitutes a pseudogene. The CDR3 is 15 amino acids in total, end residues counted. This chain's CDR3 is CASSRPGQVNYGYTY.